These 26 T cell receptor beta chains originate from one sample sequenced in a study of identical twins. TCRdb re-analysed the 5' RACE reads in MiXCR, keeping a single row per CDR3 protein. The sample shows a few hundred thousand distinct CDR3 sequences, about an eighth of them seen only once. The same specimen was also included in a second study, on yellow fever vaccine responses in identical twins.

Material: memory (CD45RO+) T cells sorted from blood. All receptors come from a woman aged 18-35 years in good health.

This clonotype was detected a few times. The CDR3 protein is CASSQDQGPGELFF. In DNA form, the CDR3 reads TGCGCCAGCAGCCAAGATCAGGGGCCCGGGGAGCTGTTTTTT. The rearrangement joins TRBV4-3 to TRBJ2-2, with D maybe TRBD1 (6 bases). The CDR3 has 14 amino acids. Germline V gene lookup returns CDR1 LGHNA and CDR2 YSLEER. The V and J ends lost 0 bases and 6 bases respectively, with 8 bases between them.

This clonotype came up many times. This chain connects TRBV14 to TRBJ2-1; 14 positions match TRBD2. This CDR3 is 15 amino acids long. Unmatched junction bases numbered 4, after V lost 3 bases and J lost 9 bases. Looked up from germline, CDR1 is SGHDN and CDR2 is FVKESK. The CDR3 protein is CASSQGLAGVTEQFF. CDR3 in DNA: TGTGCCAGCAGCCAGGGACTAGCGGGGGTTACTGAGCAGTTCTTC.

This clonotype has more than one count but fewer than ten. This chain connects TRBV11-2 to TRBJ2-5; maybe TRBD1 (6 bases). The ends were cut back, 6 bases at V and 1 base at J, with 21 bases in the middle. Germline V gene data show CDR1 as SGHAT and CDR2 as FQNNGV. The CDR3 is 17 residues long. CDR3 region: CASRIRDRKRGQETQYF. The CDR3 DNA reads TGTGCCAGCAGAATTCGAGACAGGAAAAGGGGCCAAGAGACCCAGTACTTC. Filled out from reference TRBV11-2 and TRBJ2-5, the complete variable domain reads EAGVAQSPRYKIIEKRQSVAFWCNPISGHATLYWYQQILGQGPKLLIQFQNNGVVDDSQLPKDRFSAERLKGVDSTLKIQPAKLEDSAVYLCASRIRDRKRGQETQYFGPGTRLLVL.

The J gene is TRBJ1-1, the V gene TRBV5-1, with D possibly matching TRBD1 (5 bases). The germline V and J ends were trimmed by 6 bases and 1 base, with 10 bases remaining between them. Germline V CDR1 and CDR2: SGHRS, YFSETQ. CDR3 size: 13 residues. In DNA form, the CDR3 reads TGCGCCAGCACAACCGGGACGAACACTGAAGCTTTCTTT. Translation: CASTTGTNTEAFF.

The V and J genes are TRBV28 and TRBJ2-2; TRBD2 matches 8 bases. Germline assignment: CDR1 MDHEN and CDR2 SYDVKM. The length of the CDR3 is 15 residues. The ends lost 8 bases at V and 7 bases at J; junction bases unmatched: 12. CDR3 nucleotide sequence: TGTGCCAGCTGGCGGGGGGCGATAACGGGCGGGGAGCTGTTTTTT. Translated: CASWRGAITGGELFF.

In its sample, this clonotype was seen a few times. The chain joins TRBV28 to TRBJ2-1, with 7 bases fitting TRBD2. The ends lost 5 bases at V and 6 bases at J; junction bases unmatched: 16. This CDR3 is 17 amino acids long. Germline values: CDR1 MDHEN, CDR2 SYDVKM. The CDR3 DNA reads as TGTGCCAGCAGTACCCCCCTAGCGGAAAGACGAGGCAATGAGCAGTTCTTC. This codes for CASSTPLAERRGNEQFF.

This clonotype was observed a handful of times. The chain combines TRBV2 with TRBJ2-3; 7 bases line up with TRBD1. CDR1 SNHLY and CDR2 FYNNEI come from the germline V gene. Germline trimming cut 5 bases from V and 5 bases from J; bases unmatched to any gene: 16. The CDR3 contains 17 residues. The CDR3: CASSQTKGQMRGDTQYF. Written as DNA, the CDR3 is TGTGCCAGCAGTCAGACAAAGGGACAGATGAGAGGAGATACGCAGTATTTT.

This clonotype has just a few counts. The chain couples TRBV4-1 to TRBJ1-6; TRBD1 matches 7 bases. After removal of 5 bases from V and 8 bases from J, the junction contained 6 bases not matched to a gene. Germline V gene data show CDR1 as MGHRA and CDR2 as YSYEKL. The CDR3 runs 14 residues. CDR3 residues: CASSTETGDSPLHF. The CDR3 coding sequence is TGCGCCAGCAGCACCGAAACAGGGGATTCACCCCTCCACTTT.

This clonotype was found a few times. The gene calls are TRBV4-1 and TRBJ2-3; D is unclear. V lost 0 bases, J lost 2 bases, and 9 bases lay in between. From germline, CDR1 is MGHRA and CDR2 YSYEKL. The CDR3 runs 15 residues. The CDR3 loop is CASSQEVSNTDTQYF. The CDR3 DNA reads as TGCGCCAGCAGCCAAGAGGTTAGCAACACAGATACGCAGTATTTT.

This clonotype was counted a few times. The V and J genes are TRBV2 and TRBJ2-1; 7 bases map to TRBD2. V shed 5 bases, J shed 8 bases, and the junction held 6 bases outside the gene matches. Germline V gives CDR1 SNHLY, CDR2 FYNNEI. The CDR3 is made up of 13 amino acids. For the CDR3, the DNA is TGTGCCAGCAGTAGGACTAGATCTGATGAGCAGTTCTTC. This encodes CASSRTRSDEQFF.

This clonotype was seen more than once but under ten times. V and J are TRBV27 and TRBJ2-5; the match to TRBD1 covers 7 bases. The trim removed 6 bases at V and 3 bases at J, leaving 19 bases unmatched. CDR1 and CDR2 from the germline V gene are MNHEY and SMNVEV (reference sequence). The CDR3 has 18 residues. CDR3 coding DNA: TGTGCCAGCAGACCAATTACAGGGGCTCAGGCCACCAAAGAGACCCAGTACTTC. Its translation: CASRPITGAQATKETQYF.

This chain links TRBV20-1 with TRBJ2-3; D gene ambiguous. V lost 4 bases, J lost 0 bases, and 14 bases lay in between. Germline CDR1 and CDR2: DFQATT and SNEGSKA (reference sequence). The CDR3 length is 15 residues. The CDR3 sequence is CSANFREASTDTQYF. The CDR3 DNA reads TGCAGTGCTAACTTTAGGGAAGCTAGCACAGATACGCAGTATTTT.

This clonotype was observed at least ten times. J is TRBJ2-1 and V is TRBV6-1; tentatively, D is TRBD2 (5 bases). Trimming cost V 4 bases and J 3 bases, with 22 bases left between them. CDR1 MNHNS and CDR2 SASEGT come from the germline V gene. The length of the CDR3 is 18 residues. This chain's CDR3 is CASSGPFGGPRNYNEQFF. The CDR3 DNA is TGTGCCAGCAGTGGCCCGTTTGGCGGGCCAAGGAACTACAATGAGCAGTTCTTC.

This chain joins TRBV19 and TRBJ2-1; weak D call: TRBD1 (5 bases). The CDR3 loop spans 13 amino acids. The V end was cut by 3 bases, the J end by 7 bases, with 10 bases between. The germline V gene has CDR1 LNHDA and CDR2 SQIVND (reference sequence). This CDR3 reads CASSILGVNEQFF. The CDR3 DNA follows: TGTGCCAGTAGTATTCTAGGGGTGAATGAGCAGTTCTTC.

This clonotype was counted ten times or more. The chain joins TRBV5-1 to TRBJ2-1, with a tentative D call TRBD2 (10 bases). This CDR3 region has 19 residues. V was trimmed by 5 bases and J by 8 bases, leaving 32 bases between them. The V gene's germline CDR1 is SGHRS and CDR2 YFSETQ. The chain's CDR3 is CASRTKGQGKAGGSDEQFF. CDR3 DNA sequence: TGCGCCAGCAGAACAAAGGGACAGGGTAAAGCGGGAGGGTCTGATGAGCAGTTCTTC.

This clonotype was observed a few times. The J gene is TRBJ2-1, the V gene TRBV5-1; D unclear. The V and J ends lost 0 bases and 5 bases respectively, with 6 bases between them. CDR1 and CDR2 (germline): SGHRS, YFSETQ. The CDR3 length is 13 residues. The CDR3 DNA reads TGCGCCAGCAGCTTGGAAGTCGACAATGAGCAGTTCTTC. Residues: CASSLEVDNEQFF.

This clonotype was seen ten or more times. The gene calls are TRBV7-2 and TRBJ1-1, with D maybe TRBD1 (6 bases). Trimming removed 5 bases from V and 8 bases from J, with 15 bases in between. The CDR3 sequence is 13 residues long. Germline CDR1 reads SGHTA; CDR2 reads FQGNSA. The CDR3 DNA reads as TGTGCCAGCAGCCTTGCTGGGGGGCGGGAAGCTTTCTTT. As protein: CASSLAGGREAFF.

In its sample, this clonotype was seen a few times. The V gene is TRBV15, the J gene TRBJ2-7; D possibly corresponds to TRBD1 (6 bases). Germline V CDR1 and CDR2: LNHNV, YYDKDF (reference sequence). This CDR3 region has 13 residues. The V gene lost 3 bases and the J gene lost 3 bases, with 9 bases spanning the gap. CDR3 loop: CATSRVQGYEQYF. As DNA, the CDR3 is TGTGCCACCAGCAGGGTACAGGGCTACGAGCAGTACTTC.

This clonotype was picked up a small number of times. The V call is TRBV6-2 or TRBV6-3, the J call TRBJ2-1; either TRBD1 or TRBD2 may supply D (5 bases each). This CDR3 is built from 16 residues. Germline CDR1 and CDR2: MNHEY and SVGEGT. The V end was cut by 5 bases, the J end by 6 bases, with 20 bases between. This CDR3 reads CASSPGRGAPFNEQFF. CDR3 bases: TGTGCCAGCAGTCCGGGACGTGGGGCTCCTTTCAATGAGCAGTTCTTC.

The chain joins TRBV2 to TRBJ2-7; no clear D gene. Germline CDR1 is SNHLY and CDR2 is FYNNEI. This CDR3 has 14 amino acids. V was clipped by 9 bases and J by 5 bases, with 20 bases between them. CDR3 coding DNA: TGTGCCAGTCACCCGGGCTCCGAAGGCCACGAGCAGTACTTC. Its protein product is CASHPGSEGHEQYF.

This clonotype was counted only a few times. This chain connects TRBV2 to TRBJ1-1; no reliable D call. CDR3 length equals 13 residues. Germline CDR1 and CDR2: SNHLY and FYNNEI. V shed 5 bases and J shed 6 bases, with 13 bases lying between them. CDR3 sequence: CASSSSQFAEAFF. The DNA for the CDR3 is TGTGCCAGCAGTTCCTCACAGTTCGCTGAAGCTTTCTTT.

The gene calls are TRBV5-1 and TRBJ2-5; 9 bases match TRBD1. The CDR3 has 17 amino acids. Germline V lookup: CDR1 SGHRS, CDR2 YFSETQ. V lost 4 bases and J lost 1; bases outside the gene matches: 11. CDR3 amino acids: CASSGKTTGGSQETQYF. DNA of the CDR3: TGCGCCAGCAGCGGAAAAACGACAGGGGGGAGCCAAGAGACCCAGTACTTC. Based on the CDR3 plus reference TRBV5-1 and TRBJ2-5, the full variable domain is KAGVTQTPRYLIKTRGQQVTLSCSPISGHRSVSWYQQTPGQGLQFLFEYFSETQRNKGNFPGRFSGRQFSNSRSEMNVSTLELGDSALYLCASSGKTTGGSQETQYFGPGTRLLVL.

The J gene is TRBJ2-7, the V gene TRBV5-1; the D call may be TRBD1 or TRBD2 (5 bases each). V lost 2 bases and J 4 bases, leaving 13 bases between the germline ends. The CDR3 extends over 14 amino acids. CDR1 and CDR2 (germline): SGHRS, YFSETQ. CDR3 protein: CASSFAGSGYEQYF. CDR3 DNA: TGCGCCAGCAGCTTTGCAGGGTCGGGGTACGAGCAGTACTTC.

The V and J genes are TRBV14 and TRBJ2-3; 7 bases line up with TRBD1. V was clipped by 3 bases and J by 4 bases; unmatched bases: 4. Germline V gene sequence: CDR1 SGHDN, CDR2 FVKESK. The CDR3 runs 14 residues. The DNA for the CDR3 is TGTGCCAGCAGCCAGACAGGGTTCGCAGATACGCAGTATTTT. This sequence encodes CASSQTGFADTQYF.

This clonotype was detected only a few times. The rearrangement links TRBV20-1 to TRBJ2-5; 7 bases fit TRBD1. Germline CDR1 reads DFQATT; CDR2 reads SNEGSKA (reference sequence). This CDR3 is 13 amino acids long. V dropped 5 bases and J dropped 4; count of bases not matched to a gene: 7. CDR3 sequence reads: CSARPTGLETQYF. The CDR3 DNA is TGCAGTGCTCGACCGACAGGGTTAGAGACCCAGTACTTC.

The J gene is TRBJ1-4, the V gene TRBV18; D perhaps matches TRBD1 (5 bases). Trimming removed 2 bases at V and 12 bases at J, with 13 bases between. The CDR3 totals 13 residues. Germline CDR1 and CDR2: KGHSH and LQKENI. The CDR3 is CASSPGVGAELFF. DNA for the CDR3: TGTGCCAGCTCACCAGGTGTAGGGGCGGAACTGTTTTTT.